These 19 T cell receptor beta chains came from one sample sequenced in a study of metastatic and nonmetastatic thyroid tumors. With MiXCR, TCRdb reprocessed the PCR reads. The table records under 30,000 clones, about 16% of them present only once. Every patient was untreated before thyroid surgery. Material for sequencing was blood. The receptors come from a female donor with papillary thyroid cancer or a benign thyroid nodule (not recorded which). Some clones in this sample may be carry-over from other donors' samples.

The table lists this clone with a few counts. The rearrangement joins TRBV28 to TRBJ2-7, with D hard to call. The CDR3 is 13 amino acids. Trimming shortened V by 3 bases and J by 3 bases, and 9 bases separated the two germline ends. Germline CDR1 reads MDHEN; CDR2 reads SYDVKM. The CDR3 protein is CASSLAFFYEQYF. CDR3 in DNA: TGTGCCAGCAGTTTGGCGTTCTTCTACGAGCAGTACTTC. The whole variable domain, remainder taken from reference TRBV28 and TRBJ2-7, is DVKVTQSSRYLVKRTGEKVFLECVQDMDHENMFWYRQDPGLGLRLIYFSYDVKMKEKGDIPEGYSVSREKKERFSLILESASTNQTSMYLCASSLAFFYEQYFGPGTRLTVT.

The sample holds many counts of this clone. The CDR3 sequence is CASSPGGGPYEQYF. The CDR3 region has the DNA TGTGCCAGCAGCCCCGGAGGGGGCCCCTACGAGCAGTACTTC. The chain links TRBV7-2 to TRBJ2-7; D may be TRBD1 (7 bases). Germline assignment: CDR1 SGHTA and CDR2 FQGNSA. The CDR3 consists of 14 residues. Trimming removed 5 bases at V and 2 bases at J, with 13 bases between.

This clone has a count of ten or more. The chain joins TRBV20-1 to TRBJ2-1, with a possible D match to TRBD1 (5 bases). CDR1 is DFQATT and CDR2 is SNEGSKA in the germline V gene (reference sequence). This CDR3 contains 16 residues. Deletions cut 2 bases from V and 0 bases from J, with 14 bases between. CDR3 nucleotide sequence: TGCAGTGCTAGACCCCACAGGCTCAGCTCCTACAATGAGCAGTTCTTC. It encodes CSARPHRLSSYNEQFF.

The rearrangement joins TRBV6-1 to TRBJ2-1; 7 nucleotides line up with TRBD1. Germline V gene lookup returns CDR1 MNHNS and CDR2 SASEGT. CDR3 length: 13 residues. The junction had 3 bases not matched to a gene; V was cut back by 8 bases and J by 2 bases. In DNA, the CDR3 is TGTGCCAGCCGACAGGGAACCTACAATGAGCAGTTCTTC. Translating it yields CASRQGTYNEQFF.

As for this clone: Because it lacks the conserved phenylalanine or tryptophan at the end, this CDR3 is likely a read error. It is unclear where the CDR3 begins or ends on the DNA, so no DNA is shown, and the CDR3 is as TCRdb lists it. The V call is TRBV28, the J call TRBJ2-6. Germline CDR1 is MDHEN and CDR2 is SYDVKM. The CDR3 numbers 8 amino acids, ends counted. This CDR3 reads CASSSVFP.

This clone was counted ten times or more. The chain carries TRBV7-9 and TRBJ2-7; tentatively, D is TRBD1 (5 bases). The CDR3 sequence is 13 residues long. In germline, CDR1 is SEHNR, CDR2 FQNEAQ (reference sequence). Trimming stripped 3 bases from V and 2 bases from J, with 8 bases between. This chain's CDR3 is CASSFDRTYEQYF. The CDR3 DNA reads as TGTGCCAGCAGCTTTGACAGAACCTACGAGCAGTACTTC.

Ten or more counts support this clone. The chain links TRBV7-9 to TRBJ1-1; no definite D call. This CDR3 spans 14 amino acids. Trimming cost V 3 bases and J 1 base, with 9 bases left between them. The germline V gene encodes CDR1 SEHNR and CDR2 FQNEAQ (reference sequence). The CDR3 here is CASSFRAGNTEAFF. CDR3 in DNA: TGTGCCAGCAGCTTCCGCGCGGGGAACACTGAAGCTTTCTTT.

This clone has more than one count but fewer than ten. This chain joins TRBV6-1 and TRBJ1-5, with D possibly matching TRBD1 (5 bases). Trimming removed 4 bases from V and 6 bases from J, with 16 bases in between. CDR3 length: 15 residues. Germline V CDR1 and CDR2: MNHNS, SASEGT. In DNA form, the CDR3 reads TGTGCCAGCAGTGCAGGGCCGGGTGTCGGTCAGCCCCAGCATTTT. Its protein product is CASSAGPGVGQPQHF.

The chain combines TRBV11-1 with TRBJ2-7, with a possible D match to TRBD1 (6 bases). V shed 5 bases and J shed 6 bases, with 14 bases lying between them. The germline V gene has CDR1 SGHAT and CDR2 FQDESV (reference sequence). This CDR3 comprises 13 residues. The CDR3 here is CASSNSTGGEQYF. CDR3 sequence (DNA): TGTGCCAGCAGCAACTCGACAGGAGGCGAGCAGTACTTC.

CDR3 residues: CASSYGIPSGQYF. CDR3 coding DNA: TGTGCCAGCAGTTACGGGATCCCCTCCGGGCAGTACTTC. V gene TRBV28 combines with J gene TRBJ2-7; a weak D match, TRBD2 (5 bases). This CDR3 contains 13 residues. V shed 4 bases and J shed 9 bases, with 16 bases lying between them. Germline CDR1 is MDHEN and CDR2 is SYDVKM.

Relative to its sample, this clone is medium-sized. The chain carries TRBV20-1 and TRBJ2-7; TRBD1 agrees at 9 bases. Germline CDR1 and CDR2: DFQATT and SNEGSKA (reference sequence). With V trimmed by 2 bases and J by 2 bases, 7 bases remained unmatched. This CDR3 region has 15 residues. DNA of the CDR3: TGCAGTGCTAGACCTACAGGGGGCTCCCCCTACGAGCAGTACTTC. Protein: CSARPTGGSPYEQYF.

This clone was counted many times. J is TRBJ1-2 and V is TRBV9; 9 bases map to TRBD1. Germline loops: CDR1 SGDLS, CDR2 YYNGEE. Trimming removed 5 bases from V and 4 bases from J; junction bases left unmatched: 6. The CDR3 has 14 residues. The CDR3 here is CASRRTGESYGYTF. CDR3 DNA: TGTGCCAGCAGGAGGACAGGGGAGAGCTATGGCTACACCTTC. Based on the CDR3 plus reference TRBV9 and TRBJ1-2, the full variable domain is DSGVTQTPKHLITATGQRVTLRCSPRSGDLSVYWYQQSLDQGLQFLIQYYNGEERAKGNILERFSAQQFPDLHSELNLSSLELGDSALYFCASRRTGESYGYTFGSGTRLTVV.

This clone rates as medium-sized. CDR3 nucleotide sequence: TGCGCCAGCAGCCCCGGACAGGGTCGTCCCTATGGCTACACCTTC. It encodes CASSPGQGRPYGYTF. This rearrangement joins TRBV5-1 to TRBJ1-2; 8 bases match TRBD1. The ends lost 4 bases at V and 4 bases at J; junction bases unmatched: 9. The germline V gene has CDR1 SGHRS and CDR2 YFSETQ. The CDR3 covers 15 residues.

At least ten counts were recorded for this clone. The V gene is TRBV6-1, the J gene TRBJ2-5; D not certain. Germline V lookup: CDR1 MNHNS, CDR2 SASEGT. V gave up 4 bases and J gave up 1 base, with 10 bases separating them. This CDR3 contains 14 residues. CDR3: CASSGRRTQETQYF. CDR3 in DNA: TGTGCCAGCAGTGGCAGACGAACCCAAGAGACCCAGTACTTC.

With regard to this clone: At one end, the junction sequence differs from germline, possibly due to a read error. V usage is TRBV9 and J usage is TRBJ2-3, with 9 bases aligning to TRBD2. In germline, CDR1 is SGDLS, CDR2 YYNGEE. CDR3 size: 16 residues. The CDR3 DNA reads as TGTGCCAGCAACGTAGAGGCGGGAGGGCCGACAGATACGCAGTATTTT. Amino acid sequence: CASNVEAGGPTDTQYF.

This clone appeared a few times. The V call is TRBV12-3 or TRBV12-4, the J call TRBJ2-7; no definite D call. Trimming stripped 9 bases from V and 1 base from J, with 16 bases between. The CDR3 extends over 14 amino acids. The DNA of the CDR3 is TGTGCCAGTAGTATACCGGTACAGTCCTACGAGCAGTACTTC. Amino acids: CASSIPVQSYEQYF.

The rearrangement joins TRBV5-1 to TRBJ2-7; TRBD2 agrees at 9 bases. Germline lookup yields CDR1 SGHRS and CDR2 YFSETQ. This CDR3 region has 15 residues. V lost 3 bases, J lost 5 bases, and 9 bases stayed unmatched. The CDR3 nucleotides read TGCGCCAGCAGCTCGACTAGCGGAGGGTCGAACGAGCAGTACTTC. This sequence encodes CASSSTSGGSNEQYF.

In this sample, this clone turned up many times. The chain couples TRBV4-3 to TRBJ1-1, with D tentatively TRBD1 (5 bases). The CDR3 is 15 residues long. The germline V and J ends were trimmed by 4 bases and 0 bases, with 12 bases remaining between them. The V gene's germline CDR1 is LGHNA and CDR2 YSLEER. The CDR3 is CASSRNAGVNTEAFF. DNA for the CDR3: TGCGCCAGCAGCCGGAATGCGGGGGTGAACACTGAAGCTTTCTTT.

As concerns this clone: A junction end diverges from the germline sequence, so it may reflect a read error. This chain uses TRBV30 with TRBJ1-4; TRBD1 aligns across 8 bases. In germline, CDR1 is GTSNPN, CDR2 SVGIG (reference sequence). This CDR3 is 15 amino acids long. The CDR3 nucleotides read TGTGCCCGGAGTACAGACAGGGGCGGCCCTGAAAAACTGGTTTTT. It yields the protein CARSTDRGGPEKLVF.